The rows below give T cell receptor beta chains drawn from one sample of a study of blood T cell repertoires in COVID-19. Sequencing used immunoSEQ multiplex PCR; TCRdb keeps in-frame clones, though not all of them. The sample lists about 270,000 clones; 75% to 90% were seen once. Source material: PBMCs or T cells enriched from blood (not recorded which). The receptors here all came from a woman aged 25 to 39 with acute COVID-19. Each CDR3 is given with its conserved first and last residue. D genes are given only for firm matches. Part of the rows lack a size; the others show once, few, many or a class for expanded clones.

clone_size	d_call	v_call	j_call	cdr3_aa	cdr3_nt
.	TRBD1	TRBV11-2	TRBJ1-1	CASSLIQGGNTEAFF	TGTGCCAGCAGCTTGATACAGGGGGGGAACACTGAAGCTTTCTTT
.	TRBD1	TRBV13	TRBJ2-6	CASSSPGQGAYGANVLTF	TGTGCCAGCAGCTCCCCGGGACAGGGGGCTTATGGGGCCAACGTCCTGACTTTC
.	.	TRBV28	TRBJ1-3	CASSGQTTTIYF	TGTGCCAGCAGTGGACAGACGACGACCATATATTTT
.	TRBD2	TRBV3-1/TRBV3-2	TRBJ2-7	CASSQEYPSLAGASEQYF	TGTGCCAGCAGCCAAGAGTATCCTAGTCTAGCGGGAGCAAGCGAGCAGTACTTC
.	TRBD2	TRBV7-3	TRBJ2-1	CASSPSGGPSYNEQFF	TGTGCCAGCAGCCCGTCGGGAGGCCCATCCTACAATGAGCAGTTCTTC
.	.	TRBV3-1/TRBV3-2	TRBJ1-3	CASSPSGVGGNTIYF	TGTGCCAGCAGCCCCTCAGGGGTCGGTGGAAACACCATATATTTT
.	TRBD2	TRBV7-6	TRBJ2-3	CASSLAASGNTDTQYF	TGTGCCAGCAGCTTAGCGGCTAGCGGGAACACAGATACGCAGTATTTT
once	TRBD2	TRBV10-1	TRBJ2-3	CASSRTSGGTDTQYF	TGCGCCAGCAGTCGGACTAGCGGGGGCACAGATACGCAGTATTTT
once	TRBD2	TRBV3-1/TRBV3-2	TRBJ2-5	CASSLLAGGFKTQYF	TGTGCCAGCAGCCTACTAGCGGGGGGGTTTAAGACCCAGTACTTC
.	.	TRBV10-2	TRBJ2-2	CASSEGGNTGELFF	TGCGCCAGCAGTGAGGGAGGGAACACCGGGGAGCTGTTTTTT
.	.	TRBV7-9	TRBJ2-7	CASMPDSPSYEQYF	TGTGCCAGCATGCCGGACTCACCGAGCTACGAGCAGTACTTC
.	.	TRBV7-6	TRBJ2-7	CASSLDDRGEQYF	TGTGCCAGCAGCTTAGACGATAGAGGAGAGCAGTACTTC
.	TRBD2	TRBV28	TRBJ2-7	CASSLRSGGFYEQYF	TGTGCCAGCAGTTTACGTAGCGGGGGGTTCTACGAGCAGTACTTC
.	.	TRBV7-2	TRBJ1-5	CASSLNSGGSNQPQHF	TGTGCCAGCAGCTTAAATTCCGGGGGGAGCAATCAGCCCCAGCATTTT
.	TRBD1	TRBV7-6	TRBJ1-3	CASKQGSGNTIYF	TGTGCCAGCAAACAGGGGAGCGGAAACACCATATATTTT
.	TRBD1	TRBV2	TRBJ1-5	CASSEGTGFTQPQHF	TGTGCCAGCAGTGAGGGGACAGGGTTTACTCAGCCCCAGCATTTT
.	TRBD1	TRBV9	TRBJ2-4	CASSVPGQGNIQYF	TGTGCCAGCAGCGTACCAGGACAGGGAAACATTCAGTACTTC
.	.	TRBV28	TRBJ1-2	CASRPGQNNYGYTF	TGTGCCAGCAGACCCGGACAAAATAACTATGGCTACACCTTC
.	.	TRBV10-3	TRBJ1-2	CAISESGQTYYGYTF	TGTGCCATCAGTGAGTCGGGGCAGACCTACTATGGCTACACCTTC
once	.	TRBV11-2	TRBJ2-7	CASSLGTEQYF	TGTGCCAGCAGCTTAGGGACAGAGCAGTACTTC
once	.	TRBV19	TRBJ2-5	CASSRQSRETQYF	TGTGCCAGTAGTCGACAGTCTCGAGAGACCCAGTACTTC
.	.	TRBV7-9	TRBJ2-3	CASSPRGSPGTDTQYF	TGTGCCAGCAGCCCCCGTGGGAGCCCCGGCACAGATACGCAGTATTTT
.	.	TRBV7-8	TRBJ1-1	CASSPRTAATEAFF	TGTGCCAGCAGCCCACGTACAGCTGCCACTGAAGCTTTCTTT
.	TRBD1	TRBV29-1	TRBJ1-4	CSVETGRANEKLFF	TGCAGCGTTGAGACAGGGCGGGCTAATGAAAAACTGTTTTTT
.	TRBD1	TRBV28	TRBJ1-2	CASSLWVGTGTNYGYTF	TGTGCCAGCAGTTTATGGGTAGGGACAGGGACAAACTATGGCTACACCTTC
.	.	TRBV4-3	TRBJ2-7	CASSQGATGETYEQYF	TGCGCCAGCAGCCAAGGGGCGACGGGGGAAACCTACGAGCAGTACTTC
.	.	TRBV2	TRBJ1-6	CASRQGISNSPLHF	TGTGCCAGCAGGCAGGGGATTTCGAATTCACCCCTCCACTTT
.	TRBD2	TRBV4-3	TRBJ2-4	CASSQALAERNIQYF	TGCGCCAGCAGCCAAGCACTAGCGGAGAGAAACATTCAGTACTTC
once	TRBD1	TRBV4-3	TRBJ1-2	CASSQVPRQGYNYGYTF	TGCGCCAGCAGCCAAGTTCCTCGACAGGGATATAACTATGGCTACACCTTC
once	.	TRBV28	TRBJ2-7	CASRRGREQYF	TGTGCCAGCCGTCGCGGTCGCGAGCAGTACTTC
.	TRBD2	TRBV5-4	TRBJ2-3	CASSLAGGSDTQYF	TGTGCCAGCAGCCTAGCGGGAGGCTCAGATACGCAGTATTTT
.	.	TRBV27	TRBJ2-5	CASSLAGLIETQYF	TGTGCCAGCAGTTTAGCAGGGCTAATCGAGACCCAGTACTTC
once	.	TRBV7-2	TRBJ2-1	CASSLEWSDEQFF	TGTGCCAGCAGCTTAGAATGGAGCGATGAGCAGTTCTTC
.	.	TRBV28	TRBJ2-7	CASSPLAFLQSSFTYEQYF	TGTGCCAGCAGTCCCCTGGCTTTCTTACAGAGTTCTTTTACCTACGAGCAGTACTTC
.	TRBD2	TRBV5-4	TRBJ2-7	CASSLASGGSYEQYF	TGTGCCAGCAGCTTGGCTAGCGGGGGTTCCTACGAGCAGTACTTC
.	TRBD1	TRBV6-5	TRBJ1-4	CASRLGQAPNEKLFF	TGTGCCAGCAGGTTAGGACAGGCGCCTAATGAAAAACTGTTTTTT
.	.	TRBV27	TRBJ1-5	CASSLRAEGDQPQHF	TGTGCCAGCAGTTTACGGGCCGAAGGGGATCAGCCCCAGCATTTT
.	.	TRBV5-1	TRBJ1-2	CASSSNYGYTF	TGCGCCAGCAGCTCGAACTATGGCTACACCTTC
few	.	TRBV6-6	TRBJ2-2	CASSYGAGELFF	TGTGCCAGCAGTTACGGAGCCGGGGAGCTGTTTTTT
.	.	TRBV18	TRBJ2-1	CASSRSYEGNEQFF	TGTGCCAGCTCACGGAGCTACGAGGGTAATGAGCAGTTCTTC
.	TRBD2	TRBV11-2	TRBJ2-1	CASSLWASGAYNEQFF	TGTGCCAGCAGCTTATGGGCTAGCGGAGCATACAATGAGCAGTTCTTC
.	.	TRBV7-2	TRBJ2-7	CASSLAGRQAYEQYF	TGTGCCAGCAGCTTAGCGGGTCGACAGGCCTACGAGCAGTACTTC
.	.	TRBV4-1	TRBJ2-7	CASSQATTGSYEQYF	TGCGCCAGCAGCCAAGCTACTACGGGCTCCTACGAGCAGTACTTC
.	TRBD1	TRBV5-1	TRBJ2-1	CASSLYGTGSVNEQFF	TGCGCCAGCAGCTTGTACGGGACAGGGTCCGTCAATGAGCAGTTCTTC
.	.	TRBV5-4	TRBJ2-1	CASSAEKTPNNEQFF	TGTGCCAGCAGCGCCGAGAAGACTCCAAACAATGAGCAGTTCTTC
.	TRBD2	TRBV4-3	TRBJ2-2	CASSQDSAGGPRTGELFF	TGCGCCAGCAGCCAAGATTCGGCGGGAGGGCCACGCACCGGGGAGCTGTTTTTT
.	.	TRBV14	TRBJ1-6	CASSHSEGTIANNSPLHF	TGTGCCAGCAGCCATTCAGAGGGGACTATTGCAAATAATTCACCCCTCCACTTT
.	TRBD2	TRBV3-1/TRBV3-2	TRBJ2-1	CASDNSGREGPYNEQFF	TGTGCCAGCGATAACTCGGGGCGGGAGGGCCCCTACAATGAGCAGTTCTTC
.	.	TRBV27	TRBJ1-5	CASSPLAPNQPQHF	TGTGCCAGCAGTCCCTTGGCCCCGAATCAGCCCCAGCATTTT
.	.	TRBV27	TRBJ1-1	CASSLNRENTEAFF	TGTGCCAGCAGTTTAAACAGAGAGAACACTGAAGCTTTCTTT
.	TRBD1	TRBV28	TRBJ1-5	CASSSGQGNQPQHF	TGTGCCAGCAGCTCCGGACAGGGGAATCAGCCCCAGCATTTT
.	.	TRBV19	TRBJ1-1	CASSTSHPGNTEAFF	TGTGCCAGTAGTACGTCTCACCCAGGGAACACTGAAGCTTTCTTT
.	.	TRBV27	TRBJ1-3	CASRQSGSGNTIYF	TGTGCCAGTAGACAGTCTGGCTCTGGAAACACCATATATTTT